This T cell receptor beta chain stems from a study of resident and recirculating memory T cells in vitiligo. Libraries were prepared by immunoSEQ multiplex PCR; TCRdb keeps only in-frame clonotypes and omits some of them. The sample has fewer than 85,000 clones, about 91% seen once; the top ten hold about 5%. V trimming: 3 bases; J trimming: 4 bases; junction bases outside the gene matches: 7. The CDR3 consists of 16 residues. The germline V gene encodes CDR1 GTSNPN and CDR2 SVGIG (reference sequence). Sequencing was carried out using blood. The chain links TRBV30 to TRBJ2-5; 14 bases align to TRBD2. This clonotype originated in a male donor with vitiligo. This CDR3 is CAWRQGLAGAPETQYF. The CDR3 DNA is TGTGCCTGGAGGCAGGGACTAGCGGGAGCCCCAGAGACCCAGTACTTC.